This entry concerns a single T cell receptor (beta chain). The record originates from a study of immune characterization of retroperitoneal liposarcoma. TCRdb reanalysed the PCR reads using MiXCR and keeps one entry per CDR3 protein. This sample has around 2,700 distinct CDR3 sequences, with under 45% found just once. Germline CDR1 and CDR2: MNHNS and SASEGT. This CDR3 region has 15 residues. V was clipped by 10 bases and J by 1 base; unmatched bases: 10. The clonotype comes from a male donor with retroperitoneal liposarcoma. This chain links TRBV6-1 with TRBJ2-1; TRBD2 matches 7 bases. What was sequenced was tumor tissue. CDR3: CATLGLPESYNEQFF. In DNA, the CDR3 is TGTGCCACCCTGGGACTACCCGAATCCTACAATGAGCAGTTCTTC.